The 15 T cell receptor beta chains given below trace back to one sample, sequenced in a study of blood T cells in healthy people across ages. A sample-barcoded 5' primer and a J-beta primer mix were used in a second PCR of about 6 to 11 cycles. TCRdb processed the 5' RACE reads anew with MiXCR; each CDR3 protein has one entry. Here the sample spans about 670,000 distinct CDR3 sequences, approximately 52% being singletons. Sequences were obtained from blood. These receptors originate from a woman older than 75 in good health.

This clonotype was recorded once. A much larger clone lies a single base off, so this may be a read error. This rearrangement joins TRBV10-1 to TRBJ2-5; TRBD2 matches at 11 bases. The better agreement between TRBJ2-7 and the DNA end casts doubt on the J call. CDR1 is WNHNN and CDR2 is SYGVQD in the germline V gene (reference sequence). The CDR3 is made up of 14 amino acids. The CDR3: CTVPGLAVVNEQYF. CDR3 DNA sequence: TGCACCGTACCGGGACTAGCGGTAGTGAACGAGCAGTACTTC.

For the CDR3, the DNA is TGCGCCAGCAGCGTCCAACCAGGGGGTCCCTACAATGAGCAGTTCTTC. Residues: CASSVQPGGPYNEQFF. The chain employs TRBV5-1 and TRBJ2-1; 7 positions agree with TRBD1. The CDR3 loop spans 16 amino acids. CDR1 is SGHRS and CDR2 is YFSETQ in the germline V gene. The ends lost 4 bases at V and 2 bases at J; junction bases unmatched: 9.

This sequence joins TRBV29-1 and TRBJ2-5; 9 bases match TRBD2. Unmatched junction bases numbered 9, after V lost 5 bases and J lost 11 bases. The CDR3 extends over 12 amino acids. From germline, CDR1 is SQVTM and CDR2 ANQGSEA. The CDR3: CSVKRGDNEQYF. As DNA, the CDR3 is TGCAGCGTTAAGCGGGGGGACAATGAGCAGTACTTC.

The DNA for the CDR3 is TGTGCCAGCAGCCAAGACCCTGCGGGTAGCAATCAGCCCCAGCATTTT. Encoded protein: CASSQDPAGSNQPQHF. The chain joins TRBV3-1 to TRBJ1-5; D unclear. Germline CDR1 LGHDT, CDR2 YNNKEL (reference sequence). V gave up 0 bases and J gave up 0 bases, with 9 bases separating them. This CDR3 comprises 16 residues.

The chain joins TRBV4-1 to TRBJ1-5; TRBD1 matches at 9 bases. The V gene end was trimmed by 1 base and the J gene end by 6 bases; junction bases not matched to a gene: 4. Germline lookup yields CDR1 MGHRA and CDR2 YSYEKL. The CDR3 consists of 15 residues. The CDR3 bases are TGCGCCAGCAGCCAAGGGGGGACAGGGTTTCAGCCCCAGCATTTT. Amino acids: CASSQGGTGFQPQHF.

Note on this clonotype: A much larger clone lies one base from this, so it may be a read error. The rearrangement links TRBV9 to TRBJ2-1; 8 nucleotides agree with TRBD2. CDR3 size: 16 residues. Germline V gene data show CDR1 as SGDLS and CDR2 as YYNGEE. The CDR3 spells CVSSVAPGLGVHEQFF. The DNA of the CDR3 is TGTGTCAGCAGCGTAGCCCCGGGACTAGGTGTGCATGAGCAGTTCTTC.

The V gene is TRBV28, the J gene TRBJ2-7; maybe TRBD2 (7 bases). CDR1 and CDR2 from the germline V gene are MDHEN and SYDVKM. Trimming took off 4 bases at V and 4 bases at J, with 14 bases between the two ends. This CDR3 spans 14 amino acids. For the CDR3, the DNA is TGTGCCAGCAGTTCCGGCGGGGGCCGTTACGAGCAGTACTTC. It yields the protein CASSSGGGRYEQYF.

This clonotype was found many times. The gene calls are TRBV6-6 and TRBJ1-5; a possible D gene is TRBD1 (5 bases). The V gene lost 6 bases and the J gene lost 7 bases, with 16 bases spanning the gap. The CDR3 consists of 14 residues. The germline V gene has CDR1 MNHNY and CDR2 SVGAGI (reference sequence). This CDR3 reads CASSFDSPPQPQHF. CDR3 in DNA: TGTGCCAGCAGCTTTGACAGCCCTCCCCAGCCCCAGCATTTT.

This clonotype was picked up one time. J is TRBJ1-2 and V is TRBV9, with D unclear. Germline CDR1 is SGDLS and CDR2 is YYNGEE. V gave up 3 bases and J gave up 7 bases, with 28 bases separating them. This CDR3 has 18 residues. This chain's CDR3 is CASSGDGDTRGVSCGYTF. In DNA, the CDR3 is TGTGCCAGCAGCGGAGACGGAGACACCCGCGGAGTTAGCTGTGGCTACACCTTC.

A note on this clonotype: A read error may explain this, as a much larger clone is one base away. The J gene is TRBJ2-5, the V gene TRBV7-9; D remains ambiguous. The CDR3 has 13 amino acids. Germline CDR1 reads SEHNR; CDR2 reads FQNEAQ (reference sequence). V gave up 7 bases and J gave up 1 base, with 10 bases separating them. CDR3 coding DNA: TGTGCCAGCAACTTTGAGGCCCAAGAGACCCAGTACTTC. This gives the protein CASNFEAQETQYF.

This clonotype was counted at least ten times. The chain employs TRBV24-1 and TRBJ1-4; no reliable D call. The V and J ends lost 3 bases and 2 bases respectively, with 12 bases between them. The CDR3 spans 16 residues. The germline V gene has CDR1 KGHDR and CDR2 SFDVKD. The CDR3 reads CATSDPRRGTNEKLFF. In DNA form, the CDR3 reads TGTGCCACCAGTGATCCGCGGCGAGGCACTAATGAAAAACTGTTTTTT.

This clonotype was found once. This clone may be a read error of a much larger clone one base away. The chain has TRBV9 and TRBJ2-5; D not resolved. Looked up from germline, CDR1 is SGDLS and CDR2 is YYNGEE. V was trimmed by 4 bases and J by 11 bases, leaving 18 bases between them. The CDR3 runs to 13 residues. The CDR3 nucleotides are TGTGCCAGCAGCACAAGGCAGAACAATGAGCAGTACTTC. Its protein is CASSTRQNNEQYF.

This clonotype was detected many times. The junction differs from germline at one of its ends, possibly a read error. V usage is TRBV20-1 and J usage is TRBJ2-7, with 8 bases lining up with TRBD2. From germline, CDR1 is DFQATT and CDR2 SNEGSKA (reference sequence). The CDR3 is made up of 13 amino acids. Here the CDR3 reads CSVRREGRNEQYF. The CDR3 DNA reads TGCAGTGTTAGACGGGAGGGCCGGAACGAGCAGTACTTC.

There are a few counts of this clonotype. The gene calls are TRBV12-3 or TRBV12-4 and TRBJ2-2, with D perhaps assigned TRBD1 or TRBD2 (5 bases each). Trimming took 4 bases from V and 6 from J, leaving 12 bases between them. The CDR3 totals 14 residues. The CDR3 nucleotides read TGTGCCAGCAGTTCGGGACGGCGCGCCGGGGAGCTGTTTTTT. Translated, it gives CASSSGRRAGELFF.

This clonotype was observed at least ten times. The gene calls are TRBV7-3 and TRBJ2-3; D not certain. CDR1 and CDR2 from the germline V gene are SGHTA and FQGTGA. The V end was cut by 5 bases, the J end by 0 bases, with 9 bases between. There are 14 residues in the CDR3. Here the CDR3 reads CASSLSGSTDTQYF. CDR3 bases: TGTGCCAGCAGCCTTTCGGGTAGCACAGATACGCAGTATTTT.